This is a list of T cell receptor beta chains from one sample in a study of CD8 T cells in ankylosing spondylitis. A single record per CDR3 protein comes from TCRdb applying MiXCR to the 5' RACE reads. The sample comprises around 480,000 distinct CDR3 sequences, roughly 17% of which are singletons, and 1% rests with the top ten. Specimen: blood, either unsorted or a sorted T cell fraction (not recorded which). Every receptor here comes from a male donor with ankylosing spondylitis. Both conserved end residues are part of each CDR3. The D gene is left open where the match is weak. The size field is filled for only some rows; it gives once, few, many or a size class.

J | V | D | size | DNA | CDR3
TRBJ2-7 | TRBV7-2 | TRBD2 | NA | TGTGCCAGCAGCTTACGGGGGGGTAAACCCTACGAGCAGTACTTC | CASSLRGGKPYEQYF
TRBJ2-5 | TRBV10-3 | TRBD2 | few | TGTGCCATCAGCCCTAGCGGGGCCCAAGAGACCCAGTACTTC | CAISPSGAQETQYF
TRBJ1-1 | TRBV5-4 | NA | NA | TGTGCCAGCAGCTTTTCTGCGGGAACTGAAGCTTTCTTT | CASSFSAGTEAFF
TRBJ2-7 | TRBV9 | NA | few | TGTGCCAGCAGCGTAAGTCTAGGCAGGATCCCGGGTTCTTCTGAGGAGCAGTACTTC | CASSVSLGRIPGSSEEQYF
TRBJ2-1 | TRBV7-3 | TRBD2 | few | TGTGCCAGCAGTCTAGCGGGAGCACCGACCAATGAGCAGTTCTTC | CASSLAGAPTNEQFF
TRBJ2-2 | TRBV24-1 | NA | NA | TGTGCCACCAGTGAGGTAGGGCCAAACACCGGGGAGCTGTTTTTT | CATSEVGPNTGELFF
TRBJ1-1 | TRBV4-1 | NA | many | TGCGCCAGCAGCCAAGATGAGGGGACTGAAGCTTTCTTT | CASSQDEGTEAFF
TRBJ1-1 | TRBV20-1 | NA | once | TGCAGGGCCCCCGTTGGGGGCCGGTTCGTCGGGACCCAGAACACTGAAGCTTTCTTT | CRAPVGGRFVGTQNTEAFF
TRBJ2-2 | TRBV11-3 | NA | NA | TGTGCCAGCAGCTTAACCCGGGGGTCGACCGGGGAGCTGTTTTTT | CASSLTRGSTGELFF
TRBJ1-1 | TRBV6-1 | NA | NA | TGTGCCAGCAGTACGCCCATGAACACTGAAGCTTTCTTT | CASSTPMNTEAFF
TRBJ2-1 | TRBV11-3 | TRBD2 | many | TGTGCCAGCAGCTTAAGACTAGCGGGGCACAATGAGCAGTTCTTC | CASSLRLAGHNEQFF
TRBJ2-3 | TRBV20-1 | TRBD1 | many | TGCAGTGCAAGGAAAGGGACAGGGAGCAATACGCAGTATTTT | CSARKGTGSNTQYF
TRBJ1-2 | TRBV10-3 | NA | few | TGTGCCATCAGTGGCGAGGAAAAGTATGGCTACACCTTC | CAISGEEKYGYTF
TRBJ2-7 | TRBV5-1 | NA | NA | TGCGCCAGCAGCTTCGGGCAGGCTAGCTCCTACGAGCAGTACTTC | CASSFGQASSYEQYF
TRBJ2-7 | TRBV7-9 | NA | NA | TGTGCCAGCAGCCTGCGTATCTACGAGCAGTACTTC | CASSLRIYEQYF
TRBJ2-3 | TRBV12-3/TRBV12-4 | TRBD2 | NA | TGTGCCAGCAGTTTAGTACCGGGACTAGCGGGAGCTGATACGCAGTATTTT | CASSLVPGLAGADTQYF
TRBJ1-2 | TRBV29-1 | NA | NA | TGCAGCGTAGCCGATACCTATGGCTACACCTTC | CSVADTYGYTF
TRBJ2-5 | TRBV10-3 | NA | many | TGTGCCATCAGTAAAGATGCAATTGGGGCCCAGTACTTC | CAISKDAIGAQYF
TRBJ1-2 | TRBV5-6 | TRBD1 | few | TGTGCCAGCAGCTTGGGACAGGGGCAAGGTGGCTACACCTTC | CASSLGQGQGGYTF
TRBJ2-7 | TRBV5-1 | NA | few | TGCGCCAGCAGCCCGGACAGTCGGACCACCTACGAGCAGTACTTC | CASSPDSRTTYEQYF
TRBJ1-5 | TRBV20-1 | TRBD1 | NA | TGCAGTGCAACGCTGACAGGGGCTAATCAGCCCCAGCATTTT | CSATLTGANQPQHF
TRBJ2-6 | TRBV20-1 | NA | few | TGCAGTGCTAGTCAGGGGCCCGGGGCCAACGTCCTGACTTTC | CSASQGPGANVLTF
TRBJ2-1 | TRBV28 | TRBD2 | few | TGTGCCAGCAGTCCTAGCGGGGGAAATGAGCAGTTCTTC | CASSPSGGNEQFF
TRBJ2-5 | TRBV19 | TRBD1 | once | TGTGCCAGTAGCCGAACAGTCGGGACAGTCCAAGAGACCGAGTACTTC | CASSRTVGTVQETEYF
TRBJ1-1 | TRBV18 | NA | NA | TGTGCCAGCTCACCCGGGGCTGGGAACACTGAAGCTTTCTTT | CASSPGAGNTEAFF
TRBJ2-7 | TRBV20-1 | NA | NA | TGCAGTGCCAATCCAAGGGGTTACGAGCAGTACTTC | CSANPRGYEQYF
TRBJ2-3 | TRBV3-1 | TRBD1 | few | TGTGCCAGCGACTCCGGGACAGGCACAGATACGCAGTATTTT | CASDSGTGTDTQYF
TRBJ2-7 | TRBV29-1 | NA | NA | TGCAGCGTTTCTTCCCTGGCCCGACCCGAGCAGTACTTC | CSVSSLARPEQYF
TRBJ2-1 | TRBV7-2 | TRBD2 | NA | TGTGCCAGCAGCCTGGGACTAGCGGGAGGGGTTTTCAATGAGCAGTTCTTC | CASSLGLAGGVFNEQFF
TRBJ1-1 | TRBV30 | NA | NA | TGTGCCTGGGGCGAGGACAGTTGGATGGCTTTCTTT | CAWGEDSWMAFF
TRBJ2-3 | TRBV7-9 | NA | NA | TGTGCCAGCAGCTTAGGACGGGGCCAGACAGATACGCAGTATTTT | CASSLGRGQTDTQYF
TRBJ1-6 | TRBV4-1 | NA | NA | TGCGCCAGCAGCCAAAGCCAGCAACAGGCCCCGGTCGGTAATTCACCCCTCCACTTT | CASSQSQQQAPVGNSPLHF
TRBJ2-3 | TRBV2 | TRBD2 | NA | TGTGCCAGCAGGCCTAGCGGGGCAAGCACAGATACGCAGTATTTT | CASRPSGASTDTQYF
TRBJ2-3 | TRBV2 | TRBD2 | NA | TGTGCCAGCAGTGCCCTCAGCCCCTTCGCAGCGGGGGGACTTCGGGATACGCAGTATTTT | CASSALSPFAAGGLRDTQYF
TRBJ2-3 | TRBV18 | TRBD2 | NA | TGTGCCAGCTCACCAACTAGCGGGATCGTTACAGATACGCAGTATTTT | CASSPTSGIVTDTQYF
TRBJ1-5 | TRBV27 | TRBD1 | NA | TGTGCCAGCAGTTATTCCAGGGGGCATCAGCCCCAGCATTTT | CASSYSRGHQPQHF
TRBJ1-6 | TRBV20-1 | NA | few | TGCAGTGCCGCACGACAGAACTATAATTCACCCCTCCACTTT | CSAARQNYNSPLHF
TRBJ1-3 | TRBV20-1 | NA | NA | TGCAGTGCTAGAGATGGCACGAGCTCTGGAAACACCATATATTTT | CSARDGTSSGNTIYF
TRBJ1-4 | TRBV12-3/TRBV12-4 | NA | few | TGTGCCAGCAGTTTACACGGCCCCAATGAAAAACTGTTTTTT | CASSLHGPNEKLFF
TRBJ1-2 | TRBV5-1 | TRBD1 | NA | TGCGCCAGCAGCTTGGGGGACAGGGGGCGTTCAAACTATGGCTACACCTTC | CASSLGDRGRSNYGYTF
TRBJ2-7 | TRBV15 | TRBD2 | NA | TGTGCCACCAGCAGTCTCTCCGGGGTAGCGGGAGGGTACGAGCAGTACTTC | CATSSLSGVAGGYEQYF
TRBJ2-3 | TRBV25-1 | TRBD1 | few | TGTGCCAGCAGTGAATCGGGGACAGGGGGCCCAGATACGCAGTATTTT | CASSESGTGGPDTQYF
TRBJ2-3 | TRBV20-1 | TRBD2 | few | TGCAGTGCTAGGGGCGGGAGCTCTGACACAGATACGCAGTATTTT | CSARGGSSDTDTQYF
TRBJ2-3 | TRBV20-1 | NA | NA | TGCAGTGCGGAGCTAGCGACCCCCCCAGATACGCAGTATTTT | CSAELATPPDTQYF
TRBJ1-1 | TRBV20-1 | TRBD1 | NA | TGCAGTGCTACCCCGACAGGGGACGTTGAAGCTTTCTTT | CSATPTGDVEAFF
TRBJ2-7 | TRBV20-1 | TRBD2 | NA | TGCAGTGCTGATCTAGCGGGAGGCCCCTACGAGCAGTACTTC | CSADLAGGPYEQYF
TRBJ1-5 | TRBV6-1 | NA | NA | TGTGCCAGCAGTGAAGAAGGGGGTCAGCCCCAGCATTTT | CASSEEGGQPQHF